This T cell receptor (beta chain) was recorded in a study of radiotherapy plus CTLA-4 blockade in lung cancer (dated by TCRdb to the late 2010s). Regarding the research as a whole: Objective responses occurred in roughly a sixth of enrolled patients, and over 30% achieved disease control.

Study-wide conclusions, independent of this receptor: After treatment with radiotherapy and ipilimumab, TCR clones that came from tumors expanded in the peripheral blood. Early dynamic changes in blood T cell clones, together with increased serum interferon-beta after radiation, were reported as the strongest predictors of response.

Library prep was done by the immunoSEQ multiplex PCR assay. The immuneACCESS repertoire file appears here via TCRdb, limited to in-frame rearrangements. These files lack a portion of the clones; in checked studies, under half of the deficit traces to unresolved V genes, and the cause of the others is not known. The sample profile shows around 99,000 clones; roughly 88% of them were found once. In total, the top ten clones hold 4.5% to 6% of the sample. Concerning this clone itself: Which antigen it targets is not known. Qualities for individual bases were not recorded, and no much larger clone is one base off.

Focal radiation therapy combined with CTLA-4 blockade (ipilimumab) was tested in patients with chemo-refractory metastatic non-small-cell lung cancer. Source: peripheral blood, taken from a patient treated with radiotherapy plus ipilimumab. The TCR was taken from a human donor with non-small cell lung cancer that progressed on radiotherapy plus ipilimumab.

At the DNA level, the sequence is TGTGCCAGCAGCTTAACAGTCATGGGACTAGCGGAAGCTGAGCAGTTCTTC. This sequence encodes CASSLTVMGLAEAEQFF. The chain employs TRBV7-9 and TRBJ2-1, with 11 bases aligning to TRBD2. The germline V gene (reference sequence) supplies CDR1 SEHNR and CDR2 FQNEAQ. The CDR3 runs 17 amino acids, cysteine and phenylalanine included. Of all the DNA, just the CDR3 is kept, 51 bases in frame from base 1. Clipping removes 2 bases from V and 9 bases from J, with 12 as the unmatched junction base count.